This entry features one T cell receptor (beta chain) sequence. The antigen is not known. This record belongs to a study of T cell repertoires and HLA-DP antigens. Study summary: In vitro CD4+ alloreactivity was against HeLa-presented HLA-DP. Donors were two male and one female, aged 18-to-29 to 60-to-69. The study, taken as a whole, reports: Sorted CD137+ cells had clonality about 0.39 against both alloantigens, versus around 0.039 pre-culture.

Assay used: immunoSEQ multiplex PCR; TCRdb lists only in-frame clones, some missing. The sample carries 75,000 to 90,000 clones, more than 75% recorded once. V lost 6 bases and J lost 0; bases outside the gene matches: 4. The CDR3 is made up of 15 amino acids. Germline V gene data show CDR1 as MDHEN and CDR2 as SYDVKM. The specimen sequenced was CD4+ T cells from PBMCs. The TCR originated in a man aged 45-65 years in good health and CMV-seronegative. The V gene is TRBV28, the J gene TRBJ2-3; 9 nucleotides match TRBD2. The CDR3 DNA reads as TGTGCCAGCAGCTCTAGCGGGATTAGCACAGATACGCAGTATTTT. Its translation is CASSSSGISTDTQYF.